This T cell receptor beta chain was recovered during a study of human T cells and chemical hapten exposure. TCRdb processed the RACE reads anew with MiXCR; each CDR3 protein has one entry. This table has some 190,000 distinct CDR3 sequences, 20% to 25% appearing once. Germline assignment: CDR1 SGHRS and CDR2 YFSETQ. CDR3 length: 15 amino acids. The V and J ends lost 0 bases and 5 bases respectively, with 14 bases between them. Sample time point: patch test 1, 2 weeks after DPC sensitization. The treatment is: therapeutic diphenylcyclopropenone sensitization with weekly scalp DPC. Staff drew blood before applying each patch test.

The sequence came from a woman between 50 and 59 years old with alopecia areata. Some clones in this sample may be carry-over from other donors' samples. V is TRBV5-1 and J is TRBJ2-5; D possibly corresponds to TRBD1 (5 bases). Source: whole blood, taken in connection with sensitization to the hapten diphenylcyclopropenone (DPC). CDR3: CASSLVRGLRETQYF. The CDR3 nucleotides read TGCGCCAGCAGCTTGGTTAGGGGATTGAGGGAGACCCAGTACTTC.